This entry describes one T cell receptor beta chain. These data originate in a study of blood T cell repertoires in COVID-19. On the study more broadly: Collection of acute and convalescent COVID-19 samples took place in the United States, Italy and Spain. T cells, B-cell-depleted T cells, or PBMCs supplied cDNA or gDNA.

As handled by the study authors: Quantification of nucleated cells was approximated via reference gene primer amplification. The data were produced by immunoSEQ multiplex PCR, yet TCRdb's version contains in-frame clones alone and is incomplete. V, J and clone size are taken as reported in that table, and D and trimming were inferred from the DNA itself. The sample lists tens of thousands of clones, around 87% seen once, with about 7.8% in the top ten. The V and J ends lost 0 bases and 4 bases respectively, with 15 bases between them. This CDR3 comprises 16 residues. From germline, CDR1 is SGHAT and CDR2 FQNNGV.

The chain combines TRBV11-2 with TRBJ2-5, with D possibly TRBD2 on 6 matching bases. Sequencing was done on a sample of peripheral blood. The source is a man over 45 with active COVID-19. Here the CDR3 DNA reads TGTGCCAGCAGCTTAGAGAGAGGACTACTGGGAGAGACCCAGTACTTC. Encoded protein: CASSLERGLLGETQYF.